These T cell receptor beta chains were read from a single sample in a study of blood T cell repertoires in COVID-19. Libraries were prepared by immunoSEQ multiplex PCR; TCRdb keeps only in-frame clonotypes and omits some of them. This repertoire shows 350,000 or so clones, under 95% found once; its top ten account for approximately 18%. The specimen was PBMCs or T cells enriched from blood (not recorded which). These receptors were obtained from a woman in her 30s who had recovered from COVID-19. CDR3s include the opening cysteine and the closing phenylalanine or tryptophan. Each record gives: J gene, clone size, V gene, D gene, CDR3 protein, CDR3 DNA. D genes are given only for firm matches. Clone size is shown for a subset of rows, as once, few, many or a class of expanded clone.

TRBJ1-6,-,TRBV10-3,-,CAISASGINNSPLHF,TGTGCCATCAGTGCCTCCGGGATTAATAATTCACCCCTCCACTTT
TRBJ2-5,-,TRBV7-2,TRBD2,CASSYETSPKTQYF,TGTGCCAGCAGCTATGAGACTAGCCCCAAGACCCAGTACTTC
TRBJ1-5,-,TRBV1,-,CTSKIGTPNQPQHF,TGCACCAGCAAAATCGGGACACCCAATCAGCCCCAGCATTTT
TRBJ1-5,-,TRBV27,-,CASSLEGDQPQHF,TGTGCCAGCAGTTTAGAGGGAGATCAGCCCCAGCATTTT
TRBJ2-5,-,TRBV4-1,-,CASSYPGGRSRETQYF,TGCGCCAGCAGCTATCCGGGGGGCCGGTCTCGAGAGACCCAGTACTTC
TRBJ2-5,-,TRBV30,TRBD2,CAWSGTSGGETQYF,TGTGCCTGGAGCGGGACTAGCGGGGGCGAGACCCAGTACTTC
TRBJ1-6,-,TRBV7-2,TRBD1,CASSPTRTGDSPLHF,TGTGCCAGCAGCCCCACCAGGACAGGGGATTCACCCCTCCACTTT
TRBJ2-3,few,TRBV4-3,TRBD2,CASSQDPGGDTQYF,TGCGCCAGCAGCCAAGATCCGGGGGGGGATACGCAGTATTTT
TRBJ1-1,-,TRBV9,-,CASSAYWNTEAFF,TGTGCCAGCAGCGCCTATTGGAACACTGAAGCTTTCTTT
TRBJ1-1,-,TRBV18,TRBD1,CASTPGTGDTEAFF,TGTGCCAGCACCCCCGGGACAGGAGATACTGAAGCTTTCTTT
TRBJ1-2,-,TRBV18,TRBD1,CASSPLEGASNYGYTF,TGTGCCAGCTCACCCCTGGAGGGGGCTTCAAACTATGGCTACACCTTC
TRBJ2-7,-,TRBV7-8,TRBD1,CASSGTGGGQYEQYF,TGTGCCAGCAGCGGTACAGGGGGCGGCCAATACGAGCAGTACTTC
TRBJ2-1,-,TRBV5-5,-,CASSLGSNSYNEQFF,TGTGCCAGCAGCTTGGGATCTAACTCCTACAATGAGCAGTTCTTC
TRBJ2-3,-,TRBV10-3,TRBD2,CAISESASGGSTDTQYF,TGTGCCATCAGTGAGTCGGCTAGCGGGGGCTCCACAGATACGCAGTATTTT
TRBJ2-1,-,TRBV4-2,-,CASSQDSYNEQFF,TGTGCCAGCAGCCAAGACTCTTACAATGAGCAGTTCTTC
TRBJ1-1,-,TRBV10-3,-,CATRQANTEAFF,TGTGCCACTCGACAGGCGAACACTGAAGCTTTCTTT
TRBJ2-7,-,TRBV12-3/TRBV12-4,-,CASQGRDKLARYF,TGTGCCAGCCAGGGCAGGGATAAGCTCGCCCGGTACTTC
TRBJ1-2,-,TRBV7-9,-,CASSLVQNYGYTF,TGTGCCAGCAGCTTAGTGCAGAACTATGGCTACACCTTC
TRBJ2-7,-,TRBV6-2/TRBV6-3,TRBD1,CASSSTGTGSNEQYF,TGTGCCAGCAGTTCTACCGGGACAGGGAGCAACGAGCAGTACTTC
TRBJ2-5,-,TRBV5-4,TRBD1,CASSLTGASWETQYF,TGTGCCAGCAGCTTGACAGGGGCGAGTTGGGAGACCCAGTACTTC
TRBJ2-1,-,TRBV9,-,CASSPSQLAYNEQFF,TGTGCCAGCAGCCCATCCCAGTTGGCCTACAATGAGCAGTTCTTC
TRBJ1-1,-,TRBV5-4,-,CASSLKRGTLAAEAFF,TGTGCCAGCAGCCTAAAACGAGGCACTCTAGCCGCTGAAGCTTTCTTT
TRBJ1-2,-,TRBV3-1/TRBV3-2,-,CASSQVNSYGYTF,TGTGCCAGCAGCCAAGTTAACAGCTATGGCTACACCTTC
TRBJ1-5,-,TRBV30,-,CAWSVTSSNQPQHF,TGTGCCTGGAGTGTAACCAGTAGCAATCAGCCCCAGCATTTT
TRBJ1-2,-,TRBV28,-,CASQRQAGYTF,TGTGCCAGCCAAAGGCAGGCTGGCTACACCTTC
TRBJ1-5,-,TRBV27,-,CASSLTTSHRSTQHF,TGTGCCAGCAGCCTTACGACGTCCCACAGGTCTACCCAGCATTTT
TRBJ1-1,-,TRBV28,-,CASSPMPNLEEAEAFF,TGTGCCAGCAGCCCCATGCCCAACTTGGAGGAGGCTGAAGCTTTCTTT
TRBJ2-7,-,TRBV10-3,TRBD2,CAISGLAGAYEQYF,TGTGCCATCAGCGGACTAGCGGGAGCATACGAGCAGTACTTC
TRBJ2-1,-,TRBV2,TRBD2,CASSMGLAGAYNEQFF,TGTGCCAGCAGTATGGGACTAGCGGGCGCCTACAATGAGCAGTTCTTC
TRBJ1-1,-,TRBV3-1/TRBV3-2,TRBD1,CASSLDPTGSTEAFF,TGTGCCAGCAGCCTTGATCCGACAGGGAGCACTGAAGCTTTCTTT
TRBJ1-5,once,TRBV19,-,CASADRHNQPQHF,TGTGCCAGTGCCGACAGGCACAATCAGCCCCAGCATTTT
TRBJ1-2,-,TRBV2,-,CASSEVLPDYGYTF,TGTGCCAGCAGTGAGGTACTCCCGGACTATGGCTACACCTTC
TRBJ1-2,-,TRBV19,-,CASRPLWEGGYGYTF,TGTGCCAGTAGGCCCCTATGGGAGGGAGGCTATGGCTACACCTTC
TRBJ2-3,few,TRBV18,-,CASSPADTQYF,TGTGCCAGCTCACCCGCAGATACGCAGTATTTT
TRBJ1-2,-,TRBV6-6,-,CASSLVRGGGYTF,TGTGCCAGCAGTCTCGTTAGGGGGGGTGGCTACACCTTT
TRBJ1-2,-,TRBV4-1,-,CASSLINQGTNGYTF,TGCGCCAGCAGCCTCATCAACCAAGGTACTAATGGCTACACCTTC
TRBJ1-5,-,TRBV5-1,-,CASSLSGAPNQPQHF,TGCGCCAGCAGCCTCTCAGGGGCCCCCAATCAGCCCCAGCATTTT
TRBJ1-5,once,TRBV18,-,CASSPGSISNQPQHF,TGTGCCAGCTCACCAGGGAGTATTAGCAATCAGCCCCAGCATTTT
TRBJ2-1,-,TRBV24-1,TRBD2,CATSDPSGEQFF,TGTGCCACCAGTGACCCTAGCGGAGAGCAGTTCTTC
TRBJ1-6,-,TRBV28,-,CASTPGGSVGNSPLHF,TGTGCCAGCACCCCGGGGGGGTCCGTCGGTAATTCACCCCTCCACTTT
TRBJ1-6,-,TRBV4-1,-,CASSQDLGGSRGRNSPLHF,TGCGCCAGCAGCCAAGATTTGGGGGGTTCGAGGGGAAGAAATTCACCCCTCCACTTT
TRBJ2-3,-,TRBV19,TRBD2,CASSLAGASTDTQYF,TGTGCCAGTAGTTTAGCGGGAGCGAGCACAGATACGCAGTATTTT